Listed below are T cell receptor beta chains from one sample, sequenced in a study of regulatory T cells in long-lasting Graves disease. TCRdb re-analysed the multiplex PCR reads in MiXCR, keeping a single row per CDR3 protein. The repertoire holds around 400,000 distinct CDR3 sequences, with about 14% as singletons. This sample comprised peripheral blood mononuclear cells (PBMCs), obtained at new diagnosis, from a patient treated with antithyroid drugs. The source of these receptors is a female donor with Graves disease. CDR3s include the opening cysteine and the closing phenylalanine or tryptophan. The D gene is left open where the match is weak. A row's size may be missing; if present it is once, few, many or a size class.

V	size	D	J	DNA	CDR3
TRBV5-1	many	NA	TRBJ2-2	TGCGCCAGCAGCTTGCCAGGGTCGGACACCGGGGAGCTGTTTTTT	CASSLPGSDTGELFF
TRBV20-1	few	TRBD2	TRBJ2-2	TGCAGTGCTGTTAGCGGGAGCACCGGGGAGCTGTTTTTT	CSAVSGSTGELFF
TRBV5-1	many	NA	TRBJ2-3	TGCGCCAGCCGGCTAAGCACAGATACGCAGTATTTT	CASRLSTDTQYF
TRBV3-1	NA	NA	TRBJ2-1	TGTGCCAGCAGCCCCGGCAGGGTGCATGAGCAGTTCTTC	CASSPGRVHEQFF
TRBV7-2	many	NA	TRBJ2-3	TGTGCCAGCAGCCCGGTGGGGGTGATGAATACGCAGTATTTT	CASSPVGVMNTQYF
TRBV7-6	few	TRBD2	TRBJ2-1	TGTGCCAGCAGTACTCTAGCGGGCCTCAATGAGCAGTTCTTC	CASSTLAGLNEQFF
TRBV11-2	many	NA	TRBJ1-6	TGTGCCAGCAGCCAGACAAATTCACCCCTCCACTTT	CASSQTNSPLHF
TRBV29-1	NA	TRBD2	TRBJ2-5	TGCAGCGGGTCTCCGGGAGGCTTGCTAGAGACCCAGTACTTC	CSGSPGGLLETQYF
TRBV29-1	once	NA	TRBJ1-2	TGCAGCGTTGAAGCCCCGGGACGAGCTAACTATGGCTACACCTTC	CSVEAPGRANYGYTF
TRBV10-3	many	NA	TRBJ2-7	TGTGCCATCACCCCTGGACAGGGAGGGGACGAGCAGTACTTC	CAITPGQGGDEQYF
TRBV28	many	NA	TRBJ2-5	TGTGCCTGGGCGGGGAGACTACAAGAGACCCAGTACTTC	CAWAGRLQETQYF
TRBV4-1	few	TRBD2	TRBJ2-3	TGCGCCAGCAGCCAAGATAGTGCTCGGCTAGCGGGAGGTCGCACAGATACGCAGTATTTT	CASSQDSARLAGGRTDTQYF
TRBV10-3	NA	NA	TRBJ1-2	TGTGCCATCAGGCGGGAGGGAGAACTGAGCGATGGCTACACCTTC	CAIRREGELSDGYTF
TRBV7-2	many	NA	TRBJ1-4	TGTGCCAGCAGCTTAGGTGGACAGTTCAATGAAAAACTGTTTTTT	CASSLGGQFNEKLFF
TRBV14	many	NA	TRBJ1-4	TGTGCCAGCAGCCGGACGGTCGCTCAAAAACTGTTTTTT	CASSRTVAQKLFF
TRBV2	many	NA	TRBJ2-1	TGTGCCAGCAGTGTGGAACCCGTCTCCTACAATGAGCAGTTCTTC	CASSVEPVSYNEQFF
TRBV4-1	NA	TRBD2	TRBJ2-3	TGCGCCAGCACGACTAGCGCTAGCACAGATACGCAGTATTTT	CASTTSASTDTQYF
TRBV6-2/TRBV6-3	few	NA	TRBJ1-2	TGTGCCAGCAGTTACAACCCAGGGTACTATGGCTACACCTTC	CASSYNPGYYGYTF
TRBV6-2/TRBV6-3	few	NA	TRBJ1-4	TGTGCCAGCAGTTCTCAACCCGGGAGGGAAGTTGAAAAACTGTTTTTT	CASSSQPGREVEKLFF
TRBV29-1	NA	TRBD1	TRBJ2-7	TGCAGCGTTGTAGAGGGGGCATCCGAGCAGTACTTC	CSVVEGASEQYF
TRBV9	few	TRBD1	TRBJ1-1	TGTGCCAGCAGCGTAGGTAGGGGGCCCACTGAAGCTTTCTTT	CASSVGRGPTEAFF
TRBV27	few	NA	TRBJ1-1	TGTGCCAGCAGTTTATCGGGGTTCACTGAAGCTTTCTTT	CASSLSGFTEAFF
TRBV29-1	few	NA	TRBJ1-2	TGCAGCGCCCTCTTGGGGCTGGTACCCGGCTACACCTTC	CSALLGLVPGYTF
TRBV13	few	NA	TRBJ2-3	TGTGCCAGCAGCTTCCGTACTGGTCCGGACTTCAGGGTCGGCACAGATACGCAGTATTTT	CASSFRTGPDFRVGTDTQYF
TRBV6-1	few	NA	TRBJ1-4	TGTGCCAGCAGTTCTCGCCGGGGTACAACTAATGAAAAACTGTTTTTT	CASSSRRGTTNEKLFF
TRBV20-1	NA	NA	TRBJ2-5	TGCAGTGCTAGAGAGGCAGTTAGCCAAGAGACCCAGTACTTC	CSAREAVSQETQYF
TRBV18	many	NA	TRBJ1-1	TGTGCCAGCTGTAAGGGGCTGAACACTGAAGCTTTCTTT	CASCKGLNTEAFF
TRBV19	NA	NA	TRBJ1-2	TGTGCCAGTAGTGAAGGACGGGAGGAACTCTTC	CASSEGREELF